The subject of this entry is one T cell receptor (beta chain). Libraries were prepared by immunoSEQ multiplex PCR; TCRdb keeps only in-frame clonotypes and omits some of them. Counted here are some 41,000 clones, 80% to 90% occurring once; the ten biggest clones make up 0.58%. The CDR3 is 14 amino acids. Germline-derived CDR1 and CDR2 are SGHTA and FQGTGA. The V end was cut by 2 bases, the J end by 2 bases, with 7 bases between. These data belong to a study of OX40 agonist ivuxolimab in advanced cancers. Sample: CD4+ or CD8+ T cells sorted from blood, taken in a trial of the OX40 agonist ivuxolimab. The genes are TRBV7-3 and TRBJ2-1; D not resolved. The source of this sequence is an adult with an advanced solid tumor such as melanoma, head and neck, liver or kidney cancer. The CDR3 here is CASSLRATYNEQFF. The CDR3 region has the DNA TGTGCCAGCAGCTTACGGGCCACCTACAATGAGCAGTTCTTC.